The 14 T cell receptor beta chains in this list originate from one sample, sequenced in a study of Ad26.COV2.S vaccination and SARS-CoV-2 variants (dated by TCRdb to about 2021). Library preparation was by the immunoSEQ multiplex PCR assay. The table comes from immuneACCESS by way of TCRdb, which keeps in-frame sequences with V and J called. Part of the clones is missing from these tables; in studies checked, under half for an unresolved V gene and the rest for unknown reasons. The sample table holds hundreds of thousands of clones, of which 90% to 95% were seen once. In total, the top ten clones hold 3.9% of the sample. According to the study, the label for this sample's time point signals: individuals recovered from natural SARS-CoV-2 infection. The sample was peripheral blood, taken after recovery from COVID-19. All receptors come from a human donor who had recovered from COVID-19.

V is TRBV29-1 and J is TRBJ2-3, with D possibly being TRBD1 or TRBD2 (6 bases each). The CDR3 is made up of 14 amino acids. Trimming removed 4 bases at V and 6 bases at J, with 17 bases between. CDR1 is SQVTM and CDR2 is ANQGSEA in the germline V gene. Written as DNA, the CDR3 is TGCAGCGTTGGAAGGGGGGACGCAGGTGATACGCAGTATTTT. Protein: CSVGRGDAGDTQYF.

The V gene is TRBV5-1, the J gene TRBJ1-3; no firm D call. The CDR3 totals 15 residues. Germline V gene sequence: CDR1 SGHRS, CDR2 YFSETQ. Trimming removed 1 base at V and 4 bases at J, with 12 bases between. CDR3 in amino acids: CASSLTDRPGNTIYF. The CDR3 DNA reads TGCGCCAGCAGCTTGACAGATCGTCCAGGAAACACCATATATTTT.

This chain joins TRBV9 and TRBJ1-1; weak D call: TRBD1 (6 bases). V was pared by 5 bases and J by 11 bases, with 37 bases between. Per germline, CDR1 SGDLS and CDR2 YYNGEE. The length of the CDR3 is 19 residues. The DNA of the CDR3 is TGTGCCAGCAGGGAGATAATAGGGACTCTCCCCCAAGACAGGTATCAGGCTTTCTTT. Translation gives CASREIIGTLPQDRYQAFF.

The chain uses TRBV6-5 and TRBJ2-1; D unclear. Trimming took off 0 bases at V and 7 bases at J, with 13 bases between the two ends. The CDR3 has 15 amino acids. Per germline, CDR1 MNHEY and CDR2 SVGAGI. The CDR3 DNA sequence: TGTGCCAGCAGTTACTCGACCACATTCAATAATGAGCAGTTCTTC. This translates into CASSYSTTFNNEQFF.

This clone was seen once. J is TRBJ1-1 and V is TRBV4-1, with D maybe TRBD1 (5 bases). V shed 0 bases and J shed 4 bases, with 15 bases lying between them. The CDR3 runs to 16 residues. CDR1 is MGHRA, CDR2 YSYEKL, per germline. CDR3 sequence: CASSQEWGVRGTEAFF. In DNA form, the CDR3 reads TGCGCCAGCAGCCAAGAGTGGGGGGTGCGGGGCACTGAAGCTTTCTTT.

J is TRBJ1-4 and V is TRBV5-6; maybe TRBD1 (5 bases). In germline, CDR1 is SGHDT, CDR2 YYEEEE. CDR3 length: 13 amino acids. V was cut by 4 bases and J by 7 bases, with 11 bases left in between. CDR3 sequence (DNA): TGTGCCAGCAGCCGTCGGGGGAGTGAAAAACTGTTTTTT. It translates to CASSRRGSEKLFF.

Comments on this clone: This same CDR3 is encoded by further DNA sequences in the sample. The V gene is TRBV18, the J gene TRBJ1-1; 9 bases line up with TRBD1. V shed 0 bases and J 3 bases; nucleotides not matched to a gene: 2. The CDR3 is 15 amino acids. The germline CDR1 and CDR2 sequences are KGHSH and LQKENI. The CDR3 spells CASSPPRTGDTEAFF. The CDR3 DNA follows: TGTGCCAGCTCACCACCGAGGACAGGGGACACTGAAGCTTTCTTT.

V and J are TRBV24-1 and TRBJ2-1; D perhaps matches TRBD1 (5 bases). The germline gives CDR1 KGHDR, CDR2 SFDVKD. Deletions cut 3 bases from V and 0 bases from J, with 11 bases between. This CDR3 is built from 16 residues. CDR3 amino acids: CATSDADRNSYNEQFF. In DNA, the CDR3 is TGTGCCACCAGTGATGCCGACAGAAACTCCTACAATGAGCAGTTCTTC.

V usage is TRBV11-3 and J usage is TRBJ2-2; D is ambiguous. The CDR3 has 15 amino acids. CDR1 and CDR2 from the germline V gene are SGHNT and YENEEA. With 5 bases removed from V and 1 base from J, the gap between germline ends came to 11 bases. The CDR3 DNA sequence: TGTGCCAGCAGCCCACTCTCAGGGAACACCGGGGAGCTGTTTTTT. This sequence encodes CASSPLSGNTGELFF.

The genes are TRBV5-1 and TRBJ1-1, with D possibly being TRBD1 (6 bases). The CDR3 contains 13 residues. The germline V gene encodes CDR1 SGHRS and CDR2 YFSETQ. V shed 0 bases and J shed 6 bases, with 9 bases lying between them. CDR3 amino acids: CASSLAGGAEAFF. For the CDR3, the DNA is TGCGCCAGCAGCTTGGCCGGGGGCGCTGAAGCTTTCTTT.

This clone is a singleton in its sample. The rearrangement uses TRBV7-9 and TRBJ1-1, with unresolved D. The CDR3 consists of 17 residues. The germline gives CDR1 SEHNR, CDR2 FQNEAQ (reference sequence). V lost 4 bases and J 0 bases, leaving 18 bases between the germline ends. DNA for the CDR3: TGTGCCAGCAGCTCCTCGCCTCGGGGAGGGATGAACACTGAAGCTTTCTTT. Its translation is CASSSSPRGGMNTEAFF.

This chain links TRBV2 with TRBJ1-2, with D tentatively TRBD1 (5 bases). This CDR3 region has 17 residues. The V gene lost 4 bases and the J gene lost 0 bases, with 18 bases spanning the gap. CDR1 is SNHLY, CDR2 FYNNEI, per germline. CDR3 sequence (DNA): TGTGCCAGCAGTGTCTCGGGGGGTAATTTCCCTAACTATGGCTACACCTTC. It encodes CASSVSGGNFPNYGYTF.

The chain couples TRBV9 to TRBJ2-7; TRBD1 might be the D (6 bases). The CDR3 loop spans 13 amino acids. V was cut by 0 bases and J by 6 bases, with 10 bases left in between. Germline V gives CDR1 SGDLS, CDR2 YYNGEE. The CDR3 bases are TGTGCCAGCAGCGTAGAACAGGGTGGCGAGCAGTACTTC. Residues: CASSVEQGGEQYF. Filled out from reference TRBV9 and TRBJ2-7, the complete variable domain reads DSGVTQTPKHLITATGQRVTLRCSPRSGDLSVYWYQQSLDQGLQFLIQYYNGEERAKGNILERFSAQQFPDLHSELNLSSLELGDSALYFCASSVEQGGEQYFGPGTRLTVT.

The chain combines TRBV10-2 with TRBJ2-7; D remains unclear. CDR1 is WSHSY, CDR2 SAAADI, per germline. Trimming removed 4 bases at V and 3 bases at J, with 4 bases between. CDR3 length equals 11 residues. The DNA of the CDR3 is TGCGCCAGCAGTGCCCACTACGAGCAGTACTTC. Protein product: CASSAHYEQYF.